This T cell receptor beta chain comes out of a study of shared clonotypes between healthy human individuals. At deep level, the assay was performed. Authors' analysis steps: Because ImmunoSEQ provided only junction sequences with no quality scores, the filtering differed. Sequenced by immunoSEQ multiplex PCR; TCRdb stores in-frame clones only, minus some. That table furnishes V, J and clone size, whereas the DNA furnished D and trimming. The table includes about 1 million clones, roughly 80% detected once. Whole-study results and caveats: Incomplete sequencing of sorted subsets was indicated by rarefaction despite large depth. Enrolling few donors narrowed the genetic and exposure-history diversity that was represented.

Germline V gene data show CDR1 as SGHRS and CDR2 as YFSETQ. There are 13 residues in the CDR3. Trimming removed 6 bases at V and 3 bases at J, with 12 bases between. A remark on this clone: The antigen is unknown.

The specimen was memory CD4+ T cells sorted from blood. Subset given: CD45RA-negative fraction. J is TRBJ2-5 and V is TRBV5-1; possible D gene TRBD2, 6 bases. The receptor's source is a man aged 18 to 30 in good health. CDR3 in amino acids: CASTRRAEETQYF. The CDR3 nucleotides are TGCGCCAGCACTCGGAGGGCGGAAGAGACCCAGTACTTC.